The T cell receptor beta chain described here comes from a study of T cell responses to AZD1222 COVID-19 vaccine. The CDR3 is 12 amino acids. CDR1 is SGDLS, CDR2 YYNGEE, per germline. Trimming shortened V by 0 bases and J by 10 bases, and 8 bases separated the two germline ends. The protocol was immunoSEQ multiplex PCR, while the TCRdb copy is restricted to in-frame clones and leaves out a portion. The sample consists of under 200,000 clones, 90% to 95% of them appearing once. This clonotype originated in an adult who received the MenACWY meningococcal vaccine as a control. This chain joins TRBV9 and TRBJ2-1, with a tentative D call TRBD2 (6 bases). Sample: peripheral blood, taken 28 days after the second dose of the MenACWY control vaccine. The CDR3 DNA reads TGTGCCAGCAGCGTAGCGGGAGTGGAGCAGTTCTTC. Residues: CASSVAGVEQFF.